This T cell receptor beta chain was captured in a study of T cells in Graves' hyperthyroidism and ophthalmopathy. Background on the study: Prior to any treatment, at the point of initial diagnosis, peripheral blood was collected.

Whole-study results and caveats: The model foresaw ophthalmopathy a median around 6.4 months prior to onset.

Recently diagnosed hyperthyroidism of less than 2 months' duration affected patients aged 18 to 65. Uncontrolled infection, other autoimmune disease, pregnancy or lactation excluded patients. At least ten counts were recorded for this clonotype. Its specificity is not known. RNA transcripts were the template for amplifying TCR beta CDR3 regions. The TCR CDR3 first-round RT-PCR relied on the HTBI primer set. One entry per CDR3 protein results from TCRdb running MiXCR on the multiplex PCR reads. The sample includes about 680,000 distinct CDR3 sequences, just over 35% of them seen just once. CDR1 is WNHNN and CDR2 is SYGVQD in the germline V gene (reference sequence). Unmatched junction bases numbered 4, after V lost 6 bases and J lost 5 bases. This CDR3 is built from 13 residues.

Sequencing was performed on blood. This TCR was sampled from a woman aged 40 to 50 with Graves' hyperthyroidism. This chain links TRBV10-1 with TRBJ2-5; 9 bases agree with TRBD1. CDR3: CASSSGQGETQYF. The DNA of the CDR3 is TGCGCCAGCAGCAGTGGACAGGGGGAGACCCAGTACTTC.